A single sample gave rise to the 15 T cell receptor beta chains below, sequenced in a study of blood T cells in healthy people across ages. Then a second PCR, running roughly 7 to 11 cycles, was carried out with a sample-barcoded 5' primer and a J-beta primer mix. MiXCR, applied by TCRdb to the 5' RACE reads, yields one record per CDR3 protein. Among hundreds of thousands of distinct CDR3 sequences listed, 58% were seen once. The sequenced sample consisted of blood. These receptors were collected from a man aged 55 to 70 in good health.

This clonotype was found a few times. This chain joins TRBV2 and TRBJ2-7; no firm D call. The DNA end is a closer match to TRBJ2-4, so the J assignment may be wrong. Per germline, CDR1 SNHLY and CDR2 FYNNEI. The CDR3 contains 12 residues. CDR3 nucleotides: TGTGCCAGCAGTGAATCCAGAAACATTCAGTACTTC. Protein product: CASSESRNIQYF.

The chain's CDR3 is CASSLETRGETQYF. The CDR3 region has the DNA TGCGCCAGCAGCTTGGAGACCAGGGGGGAGACCCAGTACTTC. This chain connects TRBV5-1 to TRBJ2-7; 7 nucleotides align to TRBD1. Matching the DNA end better, TRBJ2-5 makes the J call doubtful. CDR3 length: 14 amino acids. Germline V gene sequence: CDR1 SGHRS, CDR2 YFSETQ.

The chain uses TRBV10-1 and TRBJ2-3; D unclear. Germline values: CDR1 WNHNN, CDR2 SYGVQD (reference sequence). This CDR3 has 13 amino acids. With 10 bases removed from V and 3 bases from J, the gap between germline ends came to 14 bases. The CDR3 DNA follows: TGCGCCACCAACCGGGTTCAGACAGATACGCAGTATTTT. It is translated as CATNRVQTDTQYF.

This clonotype has a handful of counts. This chain uses TRBV4-1 with TRBJ1-1; D is possibly TRBD1 (6 bases). Trimming stripped 6 bases from V and 3 bases from J, with 14 bases between. CDR1 is MGHRA, CDR2 YSYEKL, per germline. The CDR3 has 14 amino acids. In nucleotides, the CDR3 is TGCGCCAGCAGTCCCCGAGGACAGTACACTGAAGCTTTCTTT. Its translation: CASSPRGQYTEAFF.

The chain carries TRBV6-2 or TRBV6-3 and TRBJ2-7, with 7 bases lining up with TRBD2. The CDR3 totals 17 residues. J was trimmed by 5 bases and V by 4 bases; bases with no gene match: 17. The germline gives CDR1 MNHEY, CDR2 SVGEGT. Here the CDR3 DNA reads TGTGCCAGCAGTTGGGGGGGACGGACTAGTTCCATCCACGAGCAGTACTTC. This sequence encodes CASSWGGRTSSIHEQYF.

The rearrangement uses TRBV2 and TRBJ1-6, with 7 nucleotides matching TRBD1. The CDR3 loop spans 14 amino acids. Losses at the gene ends were 9 bases for V and 7 bases for J; bases not matched to a gene: 9. Germline V gives CDR1 SNHLY, CDR2 FYNNEI. DNA for the CDR3: TGTGCCAGTAACCTCGGGACAGCGAATTCACCCCTCCACTTT. It is translated as CASNLGTANSPLHF.

This clonotype came up a few times. The J gene is TRBJ2-5, the V gene TRBV7-2; 7 positions match TRBD1. The CDR3 consists of 15 residues. The germline CDR1 and CDR2 sequences are SGHTA and FQGNSA. V shed 0 bases, J shed 2 bases, and the junction held 3 bases outside the gene matches. The CDR3 nucleotides read TGTGCCAGCAGCTTAGCTTGGGGACAGCAAGAGACCCAGTACTTC. Protein product: CASSLAWGQQETQYF.

In this sample, this clonotype turned up a few times. This rearrangement joins TRBV12-3 or TRBV12-4 to TRBJ2-5; TRBD1 is a possible D gene (7 bases). With 5 bases removed from V and 7 bases from J, the gap between germline ends came to 17 bases. The CDR3 totals 14 residues. The CDR3 reads CASSAGQTRGTQYF. The CDR3 nucleotides read TGTGCCAGCAGTGCGGGACAGACCAGGGGGACCCAGTACTTC.

The V and J genes are TRBV29-1 and TRBJ1-4, with D perhaps TRBD1 (5 bases). Germline-derived CDR1 and CDR2 are SQVTM and ANQGSEA. V gave up 6 bases and J gave up 0 bases, with 11 bases separating them. This CDR3 spans 14 amino acids. The CDR3: CSVGEGATNEKLFF. The CDR3 DNA is TGCAGCGTGGGGGAGGGAGCAACTAATGAAAAACTGTTTTTT.

The chain joins TRBV25-1 to TRBJ2-5, with a tentative D call TRBD1 (5 bases). The CDR3 has 15 residues. Germline V gene lookup returns CDR1 MGHDK and CDR2 SYGVNS. Trimming removed 5 bases at V and 5 bases at J, with 18 bases between. CDR3 in amino acids: CASSPRQGIGETQYF. CDR3 nucleotide sequence: TGTGCCAGCAGTCCAAGGCAGGGAATCGGCGAGACCCAGTACTTC.

This clonotype was seen a few times. This chain connects TRBV3-1 to TRBJ2-1, with no clear D. Trimming stripped 3 bases from V and 5 bases from J, with 11 bases between. CDR3 length: 14 residues. The germline V gene has CDR1 LGHDT and CDR2 YNNKEL (reference sequence). Here the CDR3 reads CASSQSPTHNEQFF. The CDR3 nucleotides read TGTGCCAGCAGCCAGAGTCCGACCCACAATGAGCAGTTCTTC.

This chain connects TRBV7-9 to TRBJ1-6, with TRBD1 identical over 8 bases. The V and J ends lost 5 bases and 7 bases, in that order; junction bases with no gene match: 7. Germline CDR1 SEHNR, CDR2 FQNEAQ (reference sequence). CDR3 length equals 15 residues. The CDR3 loop is CASSPQGARNSPLHF. The CDR3 DNA sequence: TGTGCCAGCAGCCCGCAGGGGGCTCGGAATTCACCCCTCCACTTT.

V gene TRBV25-1 combines with J gene TRBJ2-3; no firm D call. V gave up 8 bases and J gave up 5 bases, with 8 bases separating them. The length of the CDR3 is 11 residues. The germline CDR1 and CDR2 sequences are MGHDK and SYGVNS. The CDR3 region has the DNA TGTGCCAGCGGATACGGAGATACGCAGTATTTT. This sequence encodes CASGYGDTQYF.

This clonotype was counted only a few times. This chain connects TRBV2 to TRBJ1-4, with 7 nucleotides matching TRBD1. The germline V gene has CDR1 SNHLY and CDR2 FYNNEI. This CDR3 has 14 residues. With 6 bases clipped from V and 4 bases from J, the junction kept 5 bases outside the gene matches. This CDR3 is CASRRDSNNEKLFF. CDR3 sequence (DNA): TGTGCCAGCAGGAGGGACAGCAATAATGAAAAACTGTTTTTT.

This chain joins TRBV10-3 and TRBJ2-5; no clear D gene. CDR3 length: 15 amino acids. V lost 6 bases and J lost 1, with 15 bases in between. The germline gives CDR1 ENHRY, CDR2 SYGVKD. The DNA of the CDR3 is TGTGCCATCAGCGAGAGCCCAGGCTCCCAAGAGACCCAGTACTTC. Amino acids: CAISESPGSQETQYF.